These T cell receptor beta chains were read from a single sample in a study of human T cells and chemical hapten exposure. A single record per CDR3 protein comes from TCRdb applying MiXCR to the RACE reads. In the table there are around 380,000 distinct CDR3 sequences, around 5.5% of which are singletons. The sample consisted of whole blood, taken in connection with sensitization to the hapten diphenylcyclopropenone (DPC). The receptors here all came from a woman between 18 and 30 years old with alopecia areata. Some clones in this sample may be carry-over from other donors' samples. CDR3s include the opening cysteine and the closing phenylalanine or tryptophan. A D gene is named only where the DNA matches it firmly. Clone size is stated in some rows and not others, as once, few, many or a class when expanded.

CDR3 DNA: TGTGCTAGTGCCTCCCGACGGGACGGGGGGTTTTATAGCAATCAGCCCCAGCATTTT
CDR3 protein: CASASRRDGGFYSNQPQHF
D gene: -
J gene: TRBJ1-5
CDR3 length: 19
clone size: -
V gene: TRBV12-5

CDR3 DNA: TGTGCCAGCAGCCCAATCGGACAGGGAAGCAATCAGCCCCAGCATTTT
CDR3 protein: CASSPIGQGSNQPQHF
D gene: TRBD1
J gene: TRBJ1-5
CDR3 length: 16
clone size: many
V gene: TRBV7-9

CDR3 DNA: TGTGCCAGCAGCTTCTGGGGGAGAAAACTGTTTTTT
CDR3 protein: CASSFWGRKLFF
D gene: -
J gene: TRBJ1-4
CDR3 length: 12
clone size: few
V gene: TRBV3-1

CDR3 DNA: TGTGCCAGCAGCTTGACTAGCGAATTAAAAGAGACCCAGTACTTC
CDR3 protein: CASSLTSELKETQYF
D gene: TRBD2
J gene: TRBJ2-5
CDR3 length: 15
clone size: -
V gene: TRBV7-9

CDR3 DNA: TGCAGTGCTAGATCCGGTTCCCCAGATACGCAGTATTTT
CDR3 protein: CSARSGSPDTQYF
D gene: -
J gene: TRBJ2-3
CDR3 length: 13
clone size: many
V gene: TRBV20-1

CDR3 DNA: TGTGCCAGCAGCCCTGGTGACGGGCGAACAGATACGCAGTATTTT
CDR3 protein: CASSPGDGRTDTQYF
D gene: -
J gene: TRBJ2-3
CDR3 length: 15
clone size: many
V gene: TRBV6-2/TRBV6-3

CDR3 DNA: TGTGCCAGCAGTTTCCAGGGTGGGGACAATGAGCAGTTCTTC
CDR3 protein: CASSFQGGDNEQFF
D gene: -
J gene: TRBJ2-1
CDR3 length: 14
clone size: many
V gene: TRBV28

CDR3 DNA: TGTGCCAGCAGCAACGGACAGGGAGTCACCGGGGAGCTGTTTTTT
CDR3 protein: CASSNGQGVTGELFF
D gene: TRBD1
J gene: TRBJ2-2
CDR3 length: 15
clone size: many
V gene: TRBV5-4

CDR3 DNA: TGTGCCAGCAGCCCCCTCGAACTCCAAGAGACCCAGTACTTC
CDR3 protein: CASSPLELQETQYF
D gene: -
J gene: TRBJ2-5
CDR3 length: 14
clone size: many
V gene: TRBV3-1

CDR3 DNA: TGCGCCAGCAGCCAGGAAAGGGTCGACCTTCTGAACACTGAAGCTTTCTTT
CDR3 protein: CASSQERVDLLNTEAFF
D gene: -
J gene: TRBJ1-1
CDR3 length: 17
clone size: many
V gene: TRBV4-3

CDR3 DNA: TGTGCCAGCAGTGACACGGTGTATGGCTACACCTTC
CDR3 protein: CASSDTVYGYTF
D gene: -
J gene: TRBJ1-2
CDR3 length: 12
clone size: few
V gene: TRBV2

CDR3 DNA: TGCGCCAGCAGCCAATCACTAGCGGGAGACACAGATACGCAGTATTTT
CDR3 protein: CASSQSLAGDTDTQYF
D gene: TRBD2
J gene: TRBJ2-3
CDR3 length: 16
clone size: many
V gene: TRBV4-3

CDR3 DNA: TGTGCCAGCAGCTTGGGACAGGGAGTTGGAGAGCAGTACTTC
CDR3 protein: CASSLGQGVGEQYF
D gene: TRBD1
J gene: TRBJ2-7
CDR3 length: 14
clone size: many
V gene: TRBV5-8

CDR3 DNA: TGCGCCAGCAGCCAAGATACCTACTTCGAGCAGTACTTC
CDR3 protein: CASSQDTYFEQYF
D gene: -
J gene: TRBJ2-7
CDR3 length: 13
clone size: -
V gene: TRBV4-3

CDR3 DNA: TGTGCCATCAGTGAGTCGTCAGGGGAGGAGACCCAGTACTTC
CDR3 protein: CAISESSGEETQYF
D gene: -
J gene: TRBJ2-5
CDR3 length: 14
clone size: -
V gene: TRBV10-3

CDR3 DNA: TGTGCCAGCAGCCAAGATTGGTCGGGACTAGCGGGGGGCTCAAACATTCAGTACTTC
CDR3 protein: CASSQDWSGLAGGSNIQYF
D gene: TRBD2
J gene: TRBJ2-4
CDR3 length: 19
clone size: many
V gene: TRBV4-2

CDR3 DNA: TGTGCCAGCAGTTACTCTTTCCCCCCCAGGGGTATTGCTTTCTTT
CDR3 protein: CASSYSFPPRGIAFF
D gene: -
J gene: TRBJ1-1
CDR3 length: 15
clone size: -
V gene: TRBV6-5

CDR3 DNA: TGCAGCGTTGATGGACTAGCGGGGAGTCGCTACGAGCAGTACTTC
CDR3 protein: CSVDGLAGSRYEQYF
D gene: TRBD2
J gene: TRBJ2-7
CDR3 length: 15
clone size: many
V gene: TRBV29-1

CDR3 DNA: TGTGCCAGCAGGTCAGGGAAATCCTACGAGCAGTACTTC
CDR3 protein: CASRSGKSYEQYF
D gene: -
J gene: TRBJ2-7
CDR3 length: 13
clone size: few
V gene: TRBV7-2

CDR3 DNA: TGTGCCAGCAGCCCCCTTAGTCGAGTCCCCTTCGAGACCCAGTACTTC
CDR3 protein: CASSPLSRVPFETQYF
D gene: -
J gene: TRBJ2-5
CDR3 length: 16
clone size: many
V gene: TRBV7-8

CDR3 DNA: TGCAGTGCTGCCCCCACCGGGGAATCACTTGAAGCTTTCTTT
CDR3 protein: CSAAPTGESLEAFF
D gene: -
J gene: TRBJ1-1
CDR3 length: 14
clone size: many
V gene: TRBV20-1

CDR3 DNA: TGTGCCAGCAGTCTCGGACAGGGCGGGCCCTACGAGCAGTACTTC
CDR3 protein: CASSLGQGGPYEQYF
D gene: TRBD1
J gene: TRBJ2-7
CDR3 length: 15
clone size: many
V gene: TRBV27

CDR3 DNA: TGCGCCAGCAGCCCGGACAGGGGGCGGATTGGGACTGAAGCTTTCTTT
CDR3 protein: CASSPDRGRIGTEAFF
D gene: TRBD1
J gene: TRBJ1-1
CDR3 length: 16
clone size: -
V gene: TRBV5-1

CDR3 DNA: TGCGCCAGCAGCCAAGATAAAGCGGGGGGGCCCACAGATACGCAGTATTTT
CDR3 protein: CASSQDKAGGPTDTQYF
D gene: TRBD2
J gene: TRBJ2-3
CDR3 length: 17
clone size: many
V gene: TRBV4-3

CDR3 DNA: TGTGCCACCAGTGATTTTAAGGTGGGGGCCGAGCAGTTCTTC
CDR3 protein: CATSDFKVGAEQFF
D gene: -
J gene: TRBJ2-1
CDR3 length: 14
clone size: many
V gene: TRBV24-1

CDR3 DNA: TGTGCCAGCAGTTACTTGGGGGAGCCCCAGCATTTT
CDR3 protein: CASSYLGEPQHF
D gene: -
J gene: TRBJ1-5
CDR3 length: 12
clone size: -
V gene: TRBV6-6

CDR3 DNA: TGTGCCAGCAGCTTCTACAGGGGCACCGGGGAGCTGTTTTTT
CDR3 protein: CASSFYRGTGELFF
D gene: TRBD1
J gene: TRBJ2-2
CDR3 length: 14
clone size: few
V gene: TRBV11-3

CDR3 DNA: TGTGCCAGCAGCCCCATCACCGTGAACACTGAAGCTTTCTTT
CDR3 protein: CASSPITVNTEAFF
D gene: -
J gene: TRBJ1-1
CDR3 length: 14
clone size: many
V gene: TRBV6-5

CDR3 DNA: TGTGCCAGCAGTTTGGGTCGCCAGGGGCAGCCCCAGCATTTT
CDR3 protein: CASSLGRQGQPQHF
D gene: -
J gene: TRBJ1-5
CDR3 length: 14
clone size: many
V gene: TRBV12-3/TRBV12-4

CDR3 DNA: TGCAGTGCTAGACGAACTACAGGGGAAACTGAAGCTTTCTTT
CDR3 protein: CSARRTTGETEAFF
D gene: TRBD1
J gene: TRBJ1-1
CDR3 length: 14
clone size: many
V gene: TRBV20-1

CDR3 DNA: TGTGCCAGCACCTTCGGCGGGCAGGGAATGAACACTGAAGCTTTCTTT
CDR3 protein: CASTFGGQGMNTEAFF
D gene: -
J gene: TRBJ1-1
CDR3 length: 16
clone size: -
V gene: TRBV28

CDR3 DNA: TGTGCCAGCTCACTCCATCAGGGATCCTACACAGATACGCAGTATTTT
CDR3 protein: CASSLHQGSYTDTQYF
D gene: -
J gene: TRBJ2-3
CDR3 length: 16
clone size: many
V gene: TRBV18

CDR3 DNA: TGTGCCAGCAGCGTAGATCGGCAGAGAAATTCACCCCTCCACTTT
CDR3 protein: CASSVDRQRNSPLHF
D gene: -
J gene: TRBJ1-6
CDR3 length: 15
clone size: many
V gene: TRBV9

CDR3 DNA: TGTGCCAGCAGTTACTCAGACGGGGGGGGTGAGCAGTTCTTC
CDR3 protein: CASSYSDGGGEQFF
D gene: TRBD2
J gene: TRBJ2-1
CDR3 length: 14
clone size: -
V gene: TRBV6-2/TRBV6-3

CDR3 DNA: TGTGCCAGCCAGCCGGGGGTCGAACGCAATCAGCCCCAGCATTTT
CDR3 protein: CASQPGVERNQPQHF
D gene: -
J gene: TRBJ1-5
CDR3 length: 15
clone size: many
V gene: TRBV6-2/TRBV6-3

CDR3 DNA: TGCAGTGCTAGATCCGGGGGTGAGGGCACAGATACGCAGTATTTT
CDR3 protein: CSARSGGEGTDTQYF
D gene: -
J gene: TRBJ2-3
CDR3 length: 15
clone size: -
V gene: TRBV20-1

CDR3 DNA: TGTGCCAGCAGCTACTTAGCGGGGGGTAACACCGGGGAGCTGTTTTTT
CDR3 protein: CASSYLAGGNTGELFF
D gene: TRBD2
J gene: TRBJ2-2
CDR3 length: 16
clone size: few
V gene: TRBV7-2

CDR3 DNA: TGTGCCAGCAGTTTCGAGGCGGGGGGGCTTGCTGAGCAGTTCTTC
CDR3 protein: CASSFEAGGLAEQFF
D gene: TRBD2
J gene: TRBJ2-1
CDR3 length: 15
clone size: many
V gene: TRBV12-3/TRBV12-4

CDR3 DNA: TGTGCCAGCAGCCATCTGTATTACTCTGGAAACACCATATATTTT
CDR3 protein: CASSHLYYSGNTIYF
D gene: -
J gene: TRBJ1-3
CDR3 length: 15
clone size: many
V gene: TRBV6-5

CDR3 DNA: TGTGCCAGCAGCCAAGTGGCCTCAGATACGCAGTATTTT
CDR3 protein: CASSQVASDTQYF
D gene: -
J gene: TRBJ2-3
CDR3 length: 13
clone size: many
V gene: TRBV3-1

CDR3 DNA: TGTGCCAGCTCACCACCGGCGACGCACAACACTGAAGCTTTCTTT
CDR3 protein: CASSPPATHNTEAFF
D gene: -
J gene: TRBJ1-1
CDR3 length: 15
clone size: -
V gene: TRBV18

CDR3 DNA: TGTGCCAGCAGTTTAGGGTCTTTTGATGGTGGTAATGAGCAGTTCTTC
CDR3 protein: CASSLGSFDGGNEQFF
D gene: -
J gene: TRBJ2-1
CDR3 length: 16
clone size: many
V gene: TRBV12-3/TRBV12-4